This T cell receptor beta chain was obtained from a study of blood T cell repertoires in COVID-19 (TCRdb year 2020). For the study in its entirety: Collaborator samples came from the United States, Italy and Spain and covered acute and convalescent phases of COVID-19. The material from the prospective study consisted of cDNA or gDNA derived from T cells, B-cell-depleted T cells, or PBMCs. Subjects who had been exposed to COVID-19, were actively infected with it, or had recovered from it provided the deeply sampled blood TCRbeta repertoires that made up the dataset. The repertoires were released in a freely available public database intended as a resource for research on the immune response to SARS-CoV-2. Samples were obtained from the ongoing ImmuneRACE study (first 160 participants) and from roughly 1,300 subjects provided by 6 global collaborators. Sample metadata almost always included a de-identified subject ID, COVID-19 status, age in years and sex. Where HLA class I and class II types were available, the types were taken from metadata supplied by the sample provider, not from assay-based typing.

The immunoSEQ Assay, a bias-controlled multiplex PCR, was used to amplify TCRbeta CDR3 regions from genomic DNA. The original methods were these. Nucleated cell counts per sample were estimated from amplification of reference gene primers within the assay. To quantify the absolute abundance of each unique TCRbeta CDR3 rearrangement, sequence reads were collapsed and filtered. For each sample, productive Simpson clonality was calculated as the square root of Simpson's diversity index over productive rearrangements. Not all clones reach the TCRdb copy of this immuneACCESS table, which keeps in-frame sequences only. Checked studies attribute under half of the gap to unresolved V genes and leave the rest unexplained. V and J calls and clone size come straight from that table; D and trimming were deduced from the DNA. The sample yields a few hundred thousand clones; 84% were counted once. Clones ranked in the top ten supply approximately 4.5% of the sample.

CDR1 and CDR2 are read off the germline V gene (reference sequence) as SGHNT and YYREEE. Here V drops 4 bases and J drops 1 base, and the junction holds 4 bases not matched to any gene. Its CDR3 holds 14 amino acids, cysteine through phenylalanine. Only CDR3 DNA remains: 42 bases, in frame from the first base. Remarks on this clone: Its antigen specificity is not known. No quality values exist for individual bases; no much larger clone is one base distant.

In the prospective study, participants were roughly 18 to 100 years old, resided in around 25 geographic areas of the United States, and were enrolled through a virtual design. In the prospective study, participants were assigned to cohorts based on the clinical history participants reported in a screening survey and a study questionnaire. Mobile phlebotomists in the prospective study collected whole blood, serum and a nasopharyngeal or oropharyngeal swab from every participant. Over a roughly two-month period, participants in the prospective study had the option of providing additional blood draws and questionnaires. Blood samples from the prospective study were shipped frozen or at room temperature prior to DNA extraction. What the research found in general, with its limitations: The amount of clinical and demographic metadata varied by source and participant and was provided uncurated.

Recombination linked TRBV5-4 to TRBJ1-1; 7 middle bases align to TRBD1. Sequencing was carried out using PBMCs or T cells enriched from blood (not recorded which). The sequence was obtained from a man aged 25 to 40 with acute COVID-19. The CDR3 region: CASSHWDRNTEAFF. The DNA sequence reads TGTGCCAGCAGCCACTGGGACAGGAACACTGAAGCTTTCTTT. Joined to the reference TRBV5-4 and TRBJ1-1 proteins, this CDR3 gives the full variable domain: ETGVTQSPTHLIKTRGQQVTLRCSSQSGHNTVSWYQQALGQGPQFIFQYYREEENGRGNFPPRFSGLQFPNYSSELNVNALELDDSALYLCASSHWDRNTEAFFGQGTRLTVV.